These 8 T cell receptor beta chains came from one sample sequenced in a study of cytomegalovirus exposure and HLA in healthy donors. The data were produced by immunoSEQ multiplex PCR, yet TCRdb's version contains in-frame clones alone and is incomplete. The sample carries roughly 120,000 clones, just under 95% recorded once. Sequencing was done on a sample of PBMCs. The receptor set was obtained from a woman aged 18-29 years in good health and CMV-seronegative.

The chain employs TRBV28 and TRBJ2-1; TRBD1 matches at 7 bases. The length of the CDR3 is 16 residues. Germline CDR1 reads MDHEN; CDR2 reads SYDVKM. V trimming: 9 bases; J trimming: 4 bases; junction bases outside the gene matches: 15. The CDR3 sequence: CASYPGTASAYNEQFF. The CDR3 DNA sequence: TGTGCCAGTTACCCCGGGACAGCGTCAGCATACAATGAGCAGTTCTTC.

The CDR3 region is CASSFGQYNEQFF. The CDR3 DNA sequence: TGTGCCAGCAGTTTTGGACAGTACAATGAGCAGTTCTTC. The chain employs TRBV27 and TRBJ2-1, with D possibly matching TRBD1 (6 bases). Trimming pared 3 bases from V and 4 bases from J, leaving 7 bases between. The length of the CDR3 is 13 residues. Germline V gene lookup returns CDR1 MNHEY and CDR2 SMNVEV (reference sequence).

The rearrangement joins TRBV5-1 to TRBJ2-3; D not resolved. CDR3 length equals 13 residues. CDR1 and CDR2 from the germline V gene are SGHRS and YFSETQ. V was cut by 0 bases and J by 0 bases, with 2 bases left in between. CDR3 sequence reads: CASSLASTDTQYF. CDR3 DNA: TGCGCCAGCAGCTTGGCGAGCACAGATACGCAGTATTTT.

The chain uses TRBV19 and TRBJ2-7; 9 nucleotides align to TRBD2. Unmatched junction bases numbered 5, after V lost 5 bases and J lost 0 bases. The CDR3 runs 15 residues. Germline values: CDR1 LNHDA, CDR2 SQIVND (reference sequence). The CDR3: CASSWTSESSYEQYF. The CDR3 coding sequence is TGTGCCAGTAGTTGGACTAGCGAGAGCTCCTACGAGCAGTACTTC.

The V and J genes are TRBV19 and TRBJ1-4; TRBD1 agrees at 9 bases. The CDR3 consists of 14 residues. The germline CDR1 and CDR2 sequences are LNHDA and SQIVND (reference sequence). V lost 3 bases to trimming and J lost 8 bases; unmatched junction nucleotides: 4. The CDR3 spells CASSIGTGWEKLFF. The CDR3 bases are TGTGCCAGTAGTATCGGGACAGGGTGGGAAAAACTGTTTTTT.

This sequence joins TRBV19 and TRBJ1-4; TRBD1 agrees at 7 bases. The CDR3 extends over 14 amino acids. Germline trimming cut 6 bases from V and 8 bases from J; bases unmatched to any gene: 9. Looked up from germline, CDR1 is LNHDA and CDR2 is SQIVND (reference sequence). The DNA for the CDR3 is TGTGCCAGTAGGCACAGGGGAGAGGGGGAAAAACTGTTTTTT. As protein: CASRHRGEGEKLFF.

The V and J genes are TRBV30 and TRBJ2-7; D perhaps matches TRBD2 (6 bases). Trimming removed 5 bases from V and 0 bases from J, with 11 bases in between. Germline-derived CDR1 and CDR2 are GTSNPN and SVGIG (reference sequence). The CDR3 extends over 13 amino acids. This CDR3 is CAWGGSLSYEQYF. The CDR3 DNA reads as TGTGCCTGGGGGGGGTCCCTCTCCTACGAGCAGTACTTC.

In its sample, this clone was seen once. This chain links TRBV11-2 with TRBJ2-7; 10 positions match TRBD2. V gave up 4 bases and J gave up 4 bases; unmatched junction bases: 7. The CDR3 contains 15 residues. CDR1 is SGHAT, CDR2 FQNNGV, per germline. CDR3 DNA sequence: TGTGCCAGCAGCTCTAGCGGGGGCCGTAATTACGAGCAGTACTTC. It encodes CASSSSGGRNYEQYF.